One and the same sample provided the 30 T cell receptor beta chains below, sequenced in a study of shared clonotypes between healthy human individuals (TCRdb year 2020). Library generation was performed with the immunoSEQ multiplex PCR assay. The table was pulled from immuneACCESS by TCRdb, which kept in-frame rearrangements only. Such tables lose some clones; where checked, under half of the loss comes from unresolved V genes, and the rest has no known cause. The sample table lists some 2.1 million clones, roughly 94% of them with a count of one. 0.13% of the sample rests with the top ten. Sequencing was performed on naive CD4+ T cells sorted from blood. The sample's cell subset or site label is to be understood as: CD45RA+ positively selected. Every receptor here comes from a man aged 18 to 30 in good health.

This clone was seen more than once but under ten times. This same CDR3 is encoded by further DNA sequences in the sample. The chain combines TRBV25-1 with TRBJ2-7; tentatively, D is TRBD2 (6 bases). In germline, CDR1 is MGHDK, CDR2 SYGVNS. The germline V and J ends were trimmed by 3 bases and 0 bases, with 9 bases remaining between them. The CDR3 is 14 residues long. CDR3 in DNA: TGTGCCAGCAGTGATCCCGGGAGCTCCTACGAGCAGTACTTC. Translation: CASSDPGSSYEQYF.

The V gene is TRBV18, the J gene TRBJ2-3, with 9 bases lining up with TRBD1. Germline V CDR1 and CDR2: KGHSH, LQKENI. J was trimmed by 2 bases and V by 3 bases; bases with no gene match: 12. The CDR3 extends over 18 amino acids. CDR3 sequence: CASSPGLLDRGFTDTQYF. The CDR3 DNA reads TGTGCCAGCTCACCGGGCCTTCTCGACAGGGGGTTCACAGATACGCAGTATTTT.

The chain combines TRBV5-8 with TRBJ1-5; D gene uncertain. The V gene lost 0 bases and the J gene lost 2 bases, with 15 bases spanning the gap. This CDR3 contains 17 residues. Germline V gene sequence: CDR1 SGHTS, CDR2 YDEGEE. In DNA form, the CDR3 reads TGTGCCAGCAGCTTGGATATTAAGGGTGATGGCAATCAGCCCCAGCATTTT. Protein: CASSLDIKGDGNQPQHF.

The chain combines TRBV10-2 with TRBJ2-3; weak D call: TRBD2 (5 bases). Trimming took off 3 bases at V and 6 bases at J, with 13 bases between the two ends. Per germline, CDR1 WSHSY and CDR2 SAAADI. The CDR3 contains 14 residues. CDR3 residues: CASSDSGYVDTQYF. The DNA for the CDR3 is TGCGCCAGCAGTGATTCGGGGTATGTGGATACGCAGTATTTT.

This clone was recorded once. The CDR3 DNA sequence: TGTGCCACCAGCAGAGTCCCCTTGGACAGGGGGTATAGCAATCAGCCCCAGCATTTT. Translation gives CATSRVPLDRGYSNQPQHF. V gene TRBV15 combines with J gene TRBJ1-5; 10 nucleotides align to TRBD1. V lost 1 base and J lost 0; bases outside the gene matches: 9. CDR3 length equals 19 residues. Germline V gives CDR1 LNHNV, CDR2 YYDKDF (reference sequence).

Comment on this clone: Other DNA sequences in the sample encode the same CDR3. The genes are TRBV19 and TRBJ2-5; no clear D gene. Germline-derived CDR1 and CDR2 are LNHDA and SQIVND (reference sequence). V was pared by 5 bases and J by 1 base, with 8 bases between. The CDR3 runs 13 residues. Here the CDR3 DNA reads TGTGCCAGTAGTCTACTTGCCCAAGAGACCCAGTACTTC. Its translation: CASSLLAQETQYF.

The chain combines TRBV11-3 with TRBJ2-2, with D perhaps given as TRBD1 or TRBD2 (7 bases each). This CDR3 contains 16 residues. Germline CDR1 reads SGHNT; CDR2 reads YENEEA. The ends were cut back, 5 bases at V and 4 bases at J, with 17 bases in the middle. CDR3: CASSPQGGSSTGELFF. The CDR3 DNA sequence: TGTGCCAGCAGCCCCCAGGGGGGGTCGAGCACCGGGGAGCTGTTTTTT.

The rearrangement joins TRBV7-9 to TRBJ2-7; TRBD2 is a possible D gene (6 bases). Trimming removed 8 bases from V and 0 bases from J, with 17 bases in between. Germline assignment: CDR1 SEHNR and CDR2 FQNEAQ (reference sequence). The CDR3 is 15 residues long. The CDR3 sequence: CASAHTRGTSYEQYF. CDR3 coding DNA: TGTGCCAGCGCCCATACCCGGGGGACCTCCTACGAGCAGTACTTC.

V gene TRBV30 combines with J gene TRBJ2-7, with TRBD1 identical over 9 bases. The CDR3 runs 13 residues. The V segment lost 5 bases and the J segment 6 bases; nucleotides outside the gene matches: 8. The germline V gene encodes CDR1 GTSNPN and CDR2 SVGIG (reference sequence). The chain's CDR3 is CAWWTGESPEQYF. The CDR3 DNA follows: TGTGCCTGGTGGACAGGGGAATCCCCCGAGCAGTACTTC.

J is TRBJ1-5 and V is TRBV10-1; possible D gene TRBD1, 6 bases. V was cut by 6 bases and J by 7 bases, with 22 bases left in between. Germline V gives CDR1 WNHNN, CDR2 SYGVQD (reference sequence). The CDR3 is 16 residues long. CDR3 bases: TGCGCCAGCAGGGAGAACAACAGGGTATTAGGACAGCCCCAGCATTTT. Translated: CASRENNRVLGQPQHF.

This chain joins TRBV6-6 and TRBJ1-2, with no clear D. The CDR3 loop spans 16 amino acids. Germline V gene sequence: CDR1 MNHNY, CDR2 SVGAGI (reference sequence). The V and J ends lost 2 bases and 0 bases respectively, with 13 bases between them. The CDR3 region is CASSYESWGSNYGYTF. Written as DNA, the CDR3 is TGTGCCAGCAGTTACGAAAGCTGGGGATCTAACTATGGCTACACCTTC.

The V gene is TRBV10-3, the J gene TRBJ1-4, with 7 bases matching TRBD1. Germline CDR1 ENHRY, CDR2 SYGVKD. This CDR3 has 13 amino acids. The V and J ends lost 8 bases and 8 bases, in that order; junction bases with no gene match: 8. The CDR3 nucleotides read TGTGCCATCCGAGGGGGCCAGCAAGAAAAACTGTTTTTT. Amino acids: CAIRGGQQEKLFF.

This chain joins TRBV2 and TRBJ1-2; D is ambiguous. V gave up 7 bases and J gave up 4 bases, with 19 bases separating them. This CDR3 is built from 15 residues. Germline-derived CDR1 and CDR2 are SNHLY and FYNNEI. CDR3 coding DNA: TGTGCCAGCAATCGGGAGGTGGCCACCGCCTATGGCTACACCTTC. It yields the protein CASNREVATAYGYTF.

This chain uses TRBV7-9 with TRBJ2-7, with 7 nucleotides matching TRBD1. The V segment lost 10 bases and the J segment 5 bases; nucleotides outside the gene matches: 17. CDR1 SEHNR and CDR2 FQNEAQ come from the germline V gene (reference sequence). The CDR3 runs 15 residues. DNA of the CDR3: TGTGCCATCCCAGCAAGGGGGCTGGGGTCCAACGAGCAGTACTTC. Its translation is CAIPARGLGSNEQYF. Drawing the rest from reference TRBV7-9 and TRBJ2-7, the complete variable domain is DTGVSQNPRHKITKRGQNVTFRCDPISEHNRLYWYRQTLGQGPEFLTYFQNEAQLEKSRLLSDRFSAERPKGSFSTLEIQRTEQGDSAMYLCAIPARGLGSNEQYFGPGTRLTVT.

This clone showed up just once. The CDR3 region is CASSWQSNQPQHF. The CDR3 DNA reads TGTGCCAGCAGCTGGCAAAGCAATCAGCCCCAGCATTTT. The V gene is TRBV7-2, the J gene TRBJ1-5; D is uncertain. V was cut by 4 bases and J by 1 base, with 5 bases left in between. The germline CDR1 and CDR2 sequences are SGHTA and FQGNSA. The CDR3 runs to 13 residues. Looking up the rest from reference TRBV7-2 and TRBJ1-5 gives the full variable domain: GAGVSQSPSNKVTEKGKDVELRCDPISGHTALYWYRQSLGQGLEFLIYFQGNSAPDKSGLPSDRFSAERTGGSVSTLTIQRTQQEDSAVYLCASSWQSNQPQHFGDGTRLSIL.

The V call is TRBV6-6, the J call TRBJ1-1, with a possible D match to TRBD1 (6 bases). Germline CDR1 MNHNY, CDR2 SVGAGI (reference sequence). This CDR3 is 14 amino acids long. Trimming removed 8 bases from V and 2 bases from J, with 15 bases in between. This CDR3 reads CASRGRGGNTEAFF. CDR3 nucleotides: TGTGCCAGCCGGGGAAGGGGGGGAAACACTGAAGCTTTCTTT.

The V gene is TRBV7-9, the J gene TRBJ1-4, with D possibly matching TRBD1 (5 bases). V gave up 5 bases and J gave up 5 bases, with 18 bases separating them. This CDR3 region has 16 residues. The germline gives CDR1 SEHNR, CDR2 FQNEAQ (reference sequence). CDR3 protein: CASSPQVRVTNEKLFF. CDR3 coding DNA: TGTGCCAGCAGCCCCCAGGTCAGGGTGACGAATGAAAAACTGTTTTTT.

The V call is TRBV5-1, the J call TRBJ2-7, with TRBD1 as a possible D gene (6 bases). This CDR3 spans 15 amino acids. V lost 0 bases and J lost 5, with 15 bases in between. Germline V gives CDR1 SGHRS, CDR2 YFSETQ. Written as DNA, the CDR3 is TGCGCCAGCAGCTTGGAAAGGCAGGGGTGGCACGAGCAGTACTTC. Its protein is CASSLERQGWHEQYF.

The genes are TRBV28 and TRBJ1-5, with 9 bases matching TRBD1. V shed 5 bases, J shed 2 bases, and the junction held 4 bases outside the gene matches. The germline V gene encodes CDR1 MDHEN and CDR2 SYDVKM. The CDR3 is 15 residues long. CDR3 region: CASSTGGMGNQPQHF. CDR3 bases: TGTGCCAGCAGTACAGGGGGCATGGGCAATCAGCCCCAGCATTTT. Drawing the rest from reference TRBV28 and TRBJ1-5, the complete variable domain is DVKVTQSSRYLVKRTGEKVFLECVQDMDHENMFWYRQDPGLGLRLIYFSYDVKMKEKGDIPEGYSVSREKKERFSLILESASTNQTSMYLCASSTGGMGNQPQHFGDGTRLSIL.

CDR3 in DNA: TGTGCCAGCAGCCATGGCATCGCCATCGGCGAAGAGACCCAGTACTTC. Translating it yields CASSHGIAIGEETQYF. The chain has TRBV5-8 and TRBJ2-5; no definite D call. The germline gives CDR1 SGHTS, CDR2 YDEGEE. Trimming left V 4 bases short and J 3 bases short, with 19 bases between. The CDR3 is made up of 16 amino acids. The full variable domain, completed using reference TRBV5-8 and TRBJ2-5, is EAGVTQSPTHLIKTRGQQATLRCSPISGHTSVYWYQQALGLGLQFLLWYDEGEERNRGNFPPRFSGRQFPNYSSELNVNALELEDSALYLCASSHGIAIGEETQYFGPGTRLLVL.

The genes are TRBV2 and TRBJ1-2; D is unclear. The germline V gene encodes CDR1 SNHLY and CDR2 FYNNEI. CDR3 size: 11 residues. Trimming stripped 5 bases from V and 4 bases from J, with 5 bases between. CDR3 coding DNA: TGTGCCAGCAGTCCAAGCTATGGCTACACCTTC. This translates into CASSPSYGYTF.

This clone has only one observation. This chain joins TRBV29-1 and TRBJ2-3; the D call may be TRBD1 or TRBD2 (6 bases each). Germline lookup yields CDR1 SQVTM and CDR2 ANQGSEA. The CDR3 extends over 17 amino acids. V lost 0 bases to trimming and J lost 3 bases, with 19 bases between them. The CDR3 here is CSVEDRVGGVWTDTQYF. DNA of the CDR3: TGCAGCGTTGAAGATCGGGTGGGGGGCGTGTGGACAGATACGCAGTATTTT.

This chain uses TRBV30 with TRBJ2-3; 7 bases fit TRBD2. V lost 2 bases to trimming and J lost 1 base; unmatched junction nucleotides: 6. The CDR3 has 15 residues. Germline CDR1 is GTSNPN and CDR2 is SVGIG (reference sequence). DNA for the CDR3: TGTGCCTGGAGTAGCGGGGTCCCCCGCACAGATACGCAGTATTTT. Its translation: CAWSSGVPRTDTQYF.

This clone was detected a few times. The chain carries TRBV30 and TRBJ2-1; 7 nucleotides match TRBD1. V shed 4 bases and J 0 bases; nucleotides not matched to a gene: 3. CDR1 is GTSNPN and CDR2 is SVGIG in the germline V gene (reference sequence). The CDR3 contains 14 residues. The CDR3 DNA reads TGTGCCTGGAACAGGGGTATCTCCTACAATGAGCAGTTCTTC. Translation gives CAWNRGISYNEQFF. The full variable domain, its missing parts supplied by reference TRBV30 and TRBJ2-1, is SQTIHQWPATLVQPVGSPLSLECTVEGTSNPNLYWYRQAAGRGLQLLFYSVGIGQISSEVPQNLSASRPQDRQFILSSKKLLLSDSGFYLCAWNRGISYNEQFFGPGTRLTVL.

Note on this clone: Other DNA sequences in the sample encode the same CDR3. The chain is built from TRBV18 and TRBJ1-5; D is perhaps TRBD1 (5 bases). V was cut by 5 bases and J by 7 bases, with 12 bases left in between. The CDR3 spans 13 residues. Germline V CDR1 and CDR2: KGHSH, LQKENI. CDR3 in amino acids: CASSTDSNQPQHF. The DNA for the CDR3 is TGTGCCAGCTCAACAGACAGTAACCAGCCCCAGCATTTT.

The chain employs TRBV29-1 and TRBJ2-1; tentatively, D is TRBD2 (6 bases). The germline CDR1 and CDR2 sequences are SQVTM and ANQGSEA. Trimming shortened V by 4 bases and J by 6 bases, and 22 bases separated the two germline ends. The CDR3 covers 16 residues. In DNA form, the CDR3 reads TGCAGCGTTGCCCCTCTCGATCGACTAGTAGGCAATGAGCAGTTCTTC. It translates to CSVAPLDRLVGNEQFF.

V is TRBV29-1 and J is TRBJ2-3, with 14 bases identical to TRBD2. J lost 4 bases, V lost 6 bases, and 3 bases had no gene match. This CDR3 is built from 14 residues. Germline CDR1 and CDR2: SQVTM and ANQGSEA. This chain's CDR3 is CSVRLAGGSDTQYF. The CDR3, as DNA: TGCAGCGTGAGACTAGCGGGGGGGTCAGATACGCAGTATTTT.

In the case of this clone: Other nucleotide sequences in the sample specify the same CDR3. The CDR3 sequence: CASSQDLRGTYNEQFF. CDR3 coding DNA: TGTGCCAGCAGCCAAGATTTACGGGGAACCTACAATGAGCAGTTCTTC. The chain couples TRBV4-2 to TRBJ2-1; D possibly corresponds to TRBD2 (5 bases). Germline V gene sequence: CDR1 LGHNA, CDR2 YNFKEQ. The ends were cut back, 0 bases at V and 2 bases at J, with 11 bases in the middle. The CDR3 loop spans 16 amino acids.

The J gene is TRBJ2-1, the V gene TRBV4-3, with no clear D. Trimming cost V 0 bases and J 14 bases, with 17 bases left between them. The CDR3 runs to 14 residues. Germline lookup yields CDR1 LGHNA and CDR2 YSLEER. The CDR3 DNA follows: TGCGCCAGCAGCCAAGATCGCCGGGCCAGGACCAAGTTCTTC. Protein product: CASSQDRRARTKFF.

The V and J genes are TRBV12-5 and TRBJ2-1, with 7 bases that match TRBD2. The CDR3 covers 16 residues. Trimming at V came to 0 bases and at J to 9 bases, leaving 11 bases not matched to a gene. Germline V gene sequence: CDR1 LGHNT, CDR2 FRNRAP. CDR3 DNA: TGTGCTAGTGGTTTGGTAATTTTCGCGGGAGCAGCTGAGCAGTTCTTC. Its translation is CASGLVIFAGAAEQFF.